The 20 T cell receptor beta chains presented below share a single source sample, sequenced in a study of blood T cells in healthy people across ages. The authors ran a second PCR of about 7 to 12 cycles using a sample-barcoded 5' primer and a J-beta primer mix. Using its own MiXCR run on the 5' RACE reads, TCRdb lists one record per CDR3 protein. The sample includes 550,000 to 650,000 distinct CDR3 sequences, about 30% of them seen just once. Sequenced material: blood. These TCRs come from a woman of 80 years or more in good health.

This clonotype was observed at least ten times. The V and J genes are TRBV6-1 and TRBJ2-3, with 12 bases lining up with TRBD1. V was pared by 1 base and J by 4 bases, with 3 bases of the junction left unmatched. Looked up from germline, CDR1 is MNHNS and CDR2 is SASEGT. The CDR3 runs to 16 residues. DNA for the CDR3: TGTGCCAGCAGTGAAGTGGGACAGGGGGCCTCAGATACGCAGTATTTT. It encodes CASSEVGQGASDTQYF.

This clonotype was detected ten times or more. V is TRBV6-1 and J is TRBJ2-1; tentatively, D is TRBD2 (5 bases). The CDR3 has 13 residues. Germline V gene lookup returns CDR1 MNHNS and CDR2 SASEGT. With 7 bases removed from V and 7 bases from J, the gap between germline ends came to 14 bases. The CDR3 here is CASTTGPGNEQFF. The CDR3 bases are TGTGCCAGCACCACTGGCCCGGGGAATGAGCAGTTCTTC.

The CDR3 here is CASSGCGVDTDTQYF. DNA of the CDR3: TGCGCCAGCAGCGGCTGTGGAGTGGACACAGATACGCAGTATTTT. The rearrangement links TRBV5-1 to TRBJ2-3; D gene ambiguous. The germline CDR1 and CDR2 sequences are SGHRS and YFSETQ. The CDR3 has 15 amino acids. Trimming removed 4 bases from V and 2 bases from J, with 14 bases in between.

Notes on this clonotype: At one boundary the junction diverges from the germline segment, which might be a read error. The chain employs TRBV12-3 or TRBV12-4 and TRBJ2-3; 11 bases agree with TRBD2. There are 16 residues in the CDR3. CDR3 amino acids: CASRDIAGGLGDAQYF. CDR3 in DNA: TGTGCCAGCAGGGATATAGCGGGGGGGCTGGGAGATGCGCAGTATTTT.

V gene TRBV28 combines with J gene TRBJ2-1, with 7 nucleotides matching TRBD2. Germline CDR1 reads MDHEN; CDR2 reads SYDVKM. The CDR3 extends over 15 amino acids. V shed 7 bases, J shed 6 bases, and the junction held 12 bases outside the gene matches. The CDR3 is CASTSPRDYLNEQFF. CDR3 nucleotide sequence: TGTGCCAGCACCTCCCCCCGGGACTACCTCAATGAGCAGTTCTTC.

This clonotype has at least ten counts. The V call is TRBV9, the J call TRBJ2-3; D not resolved. Per germline, CDR1 SGDLS and CDR2 YYNGEE. Trimming pared 0 bases from V and 4 bases from J, leaving 6 bases between. The CDR3 loop spans 13 amino acids. The CDR3 nucleotides are TGTGCCAGCAGCGTAGGCCGCCCAGATACGCAGTATTTT. Its translation is CASSVGRPDTQYF.

This chain links TRBV18 with TRBJ1-3; no definite D call. Between the trimmed V and J ends, which lost 6 bases and 0 bases, there was a span of 18 bases. Germline V gene sequence: CDR1 KGHSH, CDR2 LQKENI. This CDR3 region has 17 residues. The CDR3 sequence: CASSPTALTSSGNTIYF. CDR3 DNA: TGTGCCAGCTCCCCTACGGCCCTTACCAGCTCTGGAAACACCATATATTTT.

To note about this clonotype: A single base separates this from a much larger clone, so it may be a read error. The chain couples TRBV18 to TRBJ1-2; TRBD1 is a possible D gene (5 bases). Germline values: CDR1 KGHSH, CDR2 LQKENI. The CDR3 covers 13 residues. The CDR3 region is CACSPRDDYGYTF. As DNA, the CDR3 is TGTGCCTGCTCACCCAGGGATGACTATGGCTACACCTTC.

CDR3 protein: CAWSGVQGGQEQYF. CDR3 in DNA: TGTGCCTGGAGTGGAGTGCAGGGTGGACAAGAGCAGTACTTC. This chain uses TRBV30 with TRBJ2-5; a possible D gene is TRBD1 (5 bases). Germline values: CDR1 GTSNPN, CDR2 SVGIG (reference sequence). The V end lost 1 base, the J end lost 11 bases, and 20 bases lay between the germline ends. The CDR3 extends over 14 amino acids.

CDR3 in DNA: TGTGCCAGCAGATGGGGACAGGGGGCCCTAAATCAGCCCCAGCATTTT. Translated, it gives CASRWGQGALNQPQHF. The chain links TRBV6-1 to TRBJ1-5; 12 nucleotides match TRBD1. The V segment lost 6 bases and the J segment 4 bases; nucleotides outside the gene matches: 7. The CDR3 is 16 residues long. CDR1 is MNHNS and CDR2 is SASEGT in the germline V gene.

This clonotype was detected once. Mismatch with germline at one junction end may stem from a read error. This chain links TRBV7-2 with TRBJ2-6; 15 nucleotides agree with TRBD2. Germline V CDR1 and CDR2: SGHTA, FQGNSA. The CDR3 totals 22 residues. CDR3 residues: CASSLAAGLAGGRSSGANVRTF. DNA of the CDR3: TGTGCCAGCAGCTTAGCGGCGGGACTAGCGGGGGGTCGTAGCTCTGGGGCCAACGTCCGGACTTTC.

In this sample, this clonotype turned up a few times. This chain connects TRBV11-2 to TRBJ2-1, with D possibly being TRBD1 (5 bases). The V and J ends lost 5 bases and 10 bases respectively, with 15 bases between them. The CDR3 consists of 13 residues. The germline V gene has CDR1 SGHAT and CDR2 FQNNGV. The CDR3 reads CASSQGPRREQFF. The CDR3 DNA reads as TGTGCCAGCAGCCAGGGCCCAAGACGGGAGCAGTTCTTC. Together with reference TRBV11-2 and TRBJ2-1, the CDR3 gives the full variable domain: EAGVAQSPRYKIIEKRQSVAFWCNPISGHATLYWYQQILGQGPKLLIQFQNNGVVDDSQLPKDRFSAERLKGVDSTLKIQPAKLEDSAVYLCASSQGPRREQFFGPGTRLTVL.

The rearrangement uses TRBV5-1 and TRBJ1-6, with a possible D match to TRBD1 (5 bases). This CDR3 contains 17 residues. The germline V and J ends were trimmed by 4 bases and 9 bases, with 23 bases remaining between them. Germline values: CDR1 SGHRS, CDR2 YFSETQ. CDR3 nucleotides: TGCGCCAGCAGCCGGGGCGACCGGGTTTTAGATAGTTCACCCCTCCACTTT. It translates to CASSRGDRVLDSSPLHF.

This clonotype has only a few counts. This may come from a read error, since a much larger clone is one base off. The chain couples TRBV5-1 to TRBJ2-1, with D unresolved. Germline CDR1 is SGHRS and CDR2 is YFSETQ. The CDR3 has 13 residues. With 1 base removed from V and 6 bases from J, the gap between germline ends came to 8 bases. Here the CDR3 reads CASSLNILNEQFF. For the CDR3, the DNA is TGCGCCAGCAGCTTGAACATCCTCAATGAGCAGTTCTTC.

The V gene is TRBV4-2, the J gene TRBJ2-7; 8 nucleotides line up with TRBD2. With 2 bases clipped from V and 2 bases from J, the junction kept 11 bases outside the gene matches. The CDR3 loop spans 17 amino acids. Germline V gene sequence: CDR1 LGHNA, CDR2 YNFKEQ. The CDR3 DNA is TGTGCCAGCAGCCAAAATTGGGTTGACGGGGGGGCCTACGAGCAGTACTTC. It encodes CASSQNWVDGGAYEQYF.

This clonotype was detected many times. The V call is TRBV7-3, the J call TRBJ1-1; 7 nucleotides match TRBD1. Germline values: CDR1 SGHTA, CDR2 FQGTGA. The CDR3 runs 13 residues. The V and J ends lost 4 bases and 2 bases, in that order; junction bases with no gene match: 1. For the CDR3, the DNA is TGTGCCAGCAGCTGGGACAGAAACACTGAAGCTTTCTTT. Protein: CASSWDRNTEAFF.

This clonotype was observed at least ten times. This rearrangement joins TRBV5-1 to TRBJ2-3; D not certain. CDR3 size: 14 residues. In germline, CDR1 is SGHRS, CDR2 YFSETQ. The V end lost 1 base, the J end lost 0 bases, and 6 bases lay between the germline ends. CDR3 DNA: TGCGCCAGCAGCTTGATGTCGAGCACAGATACGCAGTATTTT. Translation gives CASSLMSSTDTQYF.

CDR3 nucleotides: TGCGCCAGCAGCTCGGTAGCCGGGACAGTGTACAATGAGCAGTTCTTC. It translates to CASSSVAGTVYNEQFF. The rearrangement uses TRBV5-1 and TRBJ2-1, with TRBD1 matching over 7 bases. CDR1 is SGHRS and CDR2 is YFSETQ in the germline V gene. The CDR3 extends over 16 amino acids. V dropped 3 bases and J dropped 4; count of bases not matched to a gene: 10.

About this clonotype itself: Being one base from a much bigger clone, this may be a read error. This rearrangement joins TRBV20-1 to TRBJ1-3; 9 bases line up with TRBD1. Looked up from germline, CDR1 is DFQATT and CDR2 is SNEGSKA (reference sequence). The CDR3 covers 12 residues. CDR3 residues: CSAWDRDRTIYF. In DNA form, the CDR3 reads TGCAGCGCATGGGACAGGGACCGCACCATATATTTT.

This clonotype was recorded at least ten times. The rearrangement joins TRBV12-3 or TRBV12-4 to TRBJ1-6; 8 positions agree with TRBD1. The CDR3 extends over 14 amino acids. The trim removed 7 bases at V and 5 bases at J, leaving 4 bases unmatched. The CDR3, as DNA: TGTGCCAGCACCCAGGGGGCAAATAATTCACCCCTCCACTTT. Its translation: CASTQGANNSPLHF.